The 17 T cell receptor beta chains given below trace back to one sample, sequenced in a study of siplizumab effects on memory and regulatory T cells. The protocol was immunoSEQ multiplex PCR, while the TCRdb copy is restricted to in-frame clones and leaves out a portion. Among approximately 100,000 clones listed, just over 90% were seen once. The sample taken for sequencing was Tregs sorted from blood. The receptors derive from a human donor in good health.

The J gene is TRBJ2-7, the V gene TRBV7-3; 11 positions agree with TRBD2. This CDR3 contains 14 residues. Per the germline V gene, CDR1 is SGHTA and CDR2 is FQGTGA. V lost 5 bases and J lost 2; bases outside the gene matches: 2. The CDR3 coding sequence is TGTGCCAGCAGCATAGCGGGAGGGCCCTACGAGCAGTACTTC. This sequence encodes CASSIAGGPYEQYF.

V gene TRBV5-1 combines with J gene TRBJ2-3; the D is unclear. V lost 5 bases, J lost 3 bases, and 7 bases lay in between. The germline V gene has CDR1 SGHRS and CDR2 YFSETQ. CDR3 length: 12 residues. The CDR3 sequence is CASSLWTDTQYF. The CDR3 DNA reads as TGCGCCAGCAGTCTATGGACAGATACGCAGTATTTT.

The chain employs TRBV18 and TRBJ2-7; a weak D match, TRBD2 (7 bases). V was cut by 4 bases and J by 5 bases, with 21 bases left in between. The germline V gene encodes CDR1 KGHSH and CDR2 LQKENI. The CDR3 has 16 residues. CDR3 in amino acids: CASSLSRGAVFHEQYF. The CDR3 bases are TGTGCCAGCTCACTTTCACGGGGGGCAGTGTTCCACGAGCAGTACTTC.

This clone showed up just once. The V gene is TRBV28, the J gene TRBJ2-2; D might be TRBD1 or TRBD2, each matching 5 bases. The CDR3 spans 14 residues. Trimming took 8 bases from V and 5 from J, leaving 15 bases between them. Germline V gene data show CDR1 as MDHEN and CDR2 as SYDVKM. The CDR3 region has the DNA TGTGCCAGCCTCGGGGCAGGAAGGACCGGGGAGCTGTTTTTT. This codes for CASLGAGRTGELFF.

DNA for the CDR3: TGTGCCAGCAGAGGGACAGGGCGCACCGGGGAGCTGTTTTTT. It encodes CASRGTGRTGELFF. The chain links TRBV28 to TRBJ2-2, with 9 bases aligning to TRBD1. Germline lookup yields CDR1 MDHEN and CDR2 SYDVKM. The V segment lost 6 bases and the J segment 4 bases; nucleotides outside the gene matches: 3. The CDR3 consists of 14 residues.

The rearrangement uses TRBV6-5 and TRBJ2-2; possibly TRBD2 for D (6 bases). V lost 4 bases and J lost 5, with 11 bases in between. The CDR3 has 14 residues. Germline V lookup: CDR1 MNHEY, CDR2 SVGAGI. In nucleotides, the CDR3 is TGTGCCAGCAGTTCCCCGGGAGAGACCGGGGAGCTGTTTTTT. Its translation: CASSSPGETGELFF.

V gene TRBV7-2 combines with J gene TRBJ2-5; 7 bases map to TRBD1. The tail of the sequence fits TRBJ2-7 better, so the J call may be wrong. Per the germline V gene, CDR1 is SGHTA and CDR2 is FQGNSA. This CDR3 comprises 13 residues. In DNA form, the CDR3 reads TGTGCCAGCAGCCCGGACAGGTTCAACGAGCAGTACTTC. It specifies CASSPDRFNEQYF.

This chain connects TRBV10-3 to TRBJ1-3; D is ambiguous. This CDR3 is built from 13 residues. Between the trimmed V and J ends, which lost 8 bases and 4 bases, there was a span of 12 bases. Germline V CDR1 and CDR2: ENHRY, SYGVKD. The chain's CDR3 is CAIESLRGNTIYF. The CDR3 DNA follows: TGTGCCATCGAGTCACTTAGAGGAAACACCATATATTTT.

The CDR3 loop is CASTNLWRRTGELFF. The CDR3 bases are TGTGCCAGCACTAACCTCTGGAGGCGCACCGGGGAGCTGTTTTTT. The V and J genes are TRBV5-8 and TRBJ2-2, with D perhaps TRBD2 (5 bases). The V gene's germline CDR1 is SGHTS and CDR2 YDEGEE. The CDR3 totals 15 residues. V shed 6 bases and J shed 4 bases, with 16 bases lying between them. The full variable domain, its missing parts supplied by reference TRBV5-8 and TRBJ2-2, is EAGVTQSPTHLIKTRGQQATLRCSPISGHTSVYWYQQALGLGLQFLLWYDEGEERNRGNFPPRFSGRQFPNYSSELNVNALELEDSALYLCASTNLWRRTGELFFGEGSRLTVL.

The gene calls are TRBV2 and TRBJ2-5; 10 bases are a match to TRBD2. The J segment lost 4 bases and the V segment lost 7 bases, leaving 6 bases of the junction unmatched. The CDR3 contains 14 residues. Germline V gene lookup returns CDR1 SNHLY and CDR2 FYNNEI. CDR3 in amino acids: CASKRAGGVETQYF. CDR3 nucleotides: TGTGCCAGCAAACGAGCGGGAGGGGTAGAGACCCAGTACTTC.

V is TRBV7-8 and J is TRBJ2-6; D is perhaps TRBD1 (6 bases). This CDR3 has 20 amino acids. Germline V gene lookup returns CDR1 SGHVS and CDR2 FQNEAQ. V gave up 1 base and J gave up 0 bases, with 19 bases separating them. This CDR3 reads CASSLERPVGTNSGANVLTF. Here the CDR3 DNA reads TGTGCCAGCAGCTTAGAGAGACCCGTGGGGACAAACTCTGGGGCCAACGTCCTGACTTTC.

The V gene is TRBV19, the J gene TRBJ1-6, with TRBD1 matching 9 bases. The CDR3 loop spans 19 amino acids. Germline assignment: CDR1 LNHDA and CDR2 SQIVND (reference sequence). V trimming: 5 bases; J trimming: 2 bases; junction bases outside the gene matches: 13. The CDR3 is CASSLPGTGSGAYNSPLHF. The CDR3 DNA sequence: TGTGCCAGTAGTCTCCCCGGGACAGGGAGCGGAGCCTATAATTCACCCCTCCACTTT.

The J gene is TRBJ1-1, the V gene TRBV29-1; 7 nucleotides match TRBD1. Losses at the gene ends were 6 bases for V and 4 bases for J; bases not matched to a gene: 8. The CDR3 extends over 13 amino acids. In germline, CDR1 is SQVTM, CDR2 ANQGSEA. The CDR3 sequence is CSVRRGSSTEAFF. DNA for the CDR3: TGCAGCGTGCGCAGGGGGAGCAGCACTGAAGCTTTCTTT.

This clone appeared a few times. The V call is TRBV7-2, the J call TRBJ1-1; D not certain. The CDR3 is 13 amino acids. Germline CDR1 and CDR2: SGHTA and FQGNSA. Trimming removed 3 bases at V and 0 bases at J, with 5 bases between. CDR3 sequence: CASSFYMNTEAFF. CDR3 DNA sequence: TGTGCCAGCAGCTTCTACATGAACACTGAAGCTTTCTTT.

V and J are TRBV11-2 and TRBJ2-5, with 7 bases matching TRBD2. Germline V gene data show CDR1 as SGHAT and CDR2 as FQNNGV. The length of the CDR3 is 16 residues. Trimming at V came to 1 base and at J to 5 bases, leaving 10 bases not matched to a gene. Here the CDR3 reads CASSLGFYLGGETQYF. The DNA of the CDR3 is TGTGCCAGCAGCTTAGGATTTTATCTGGGAGGGGAGACCCAGTACTTC.

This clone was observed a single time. The CDR3 here is CASSYTGTRVAYEQYF. The CDR3 nucleotides read TGTGCCAGCAGCTATACCGGGACAAGGGTAGCTTACGAGCAGTACTTC. The chain uses TRBV7-8 and TRBJ2-7; D is perhaps TRBD1 (6 bases). Germline loops: CDR1 SGHVS, CDR2 FQNEAQ. The CDR3 loop spans 16 amino acids. The V gene lost 4 bases and the J gene lost 4 bases, with 20 bases spanning the gap.

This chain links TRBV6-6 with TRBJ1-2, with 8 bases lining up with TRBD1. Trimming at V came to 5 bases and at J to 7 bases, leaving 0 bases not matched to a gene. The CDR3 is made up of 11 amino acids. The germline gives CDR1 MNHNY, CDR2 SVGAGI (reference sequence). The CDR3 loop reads CASSTGGGYTF. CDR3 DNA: TGTGCCAGCAGTACAGGGGGTGGCTACACCTTC.